What follows are 31 T cell receptor beta chains derived from one specimen sequenced in a study of T cell responses to AZD1222 COVID-19 vaccine. Produced via immunoSEQ multiplex PCR; TCRdb's table is partial and in-frame only. The top ten hold less than 1.3% of the sample, which has 150,000 to 200,000 clones, 92% seen once. Sequencing was performed on peripheral blood, taken 28 days after the second AZD1222 dose. The receptors were gathered from an adult who received the AZD1222 COVID-19 vaccine.

The chain combines TRBV27 with TRBJ2-1; 9 nucleotides match TRBD2. Trimming at V came to 3 bases and at J to 4 bases, leaving 4 bases not matched to a gene. Looked up from germline, CDR1 is MNHEY and CDR2 is SMNVEV (reference sequence). This CDR3 has 15 residues. CDR3 nucleotides: TGTGCCAGCAGTTTTTTGCGGGGGGGATACAATGAGCAGTTCTTC. Translating it yields CASSFLRGGYNEQFF.

This chain connects TRBV5-4 to TRBJ1-1; D not resolved. Trimming stripped 6 bases from V and 0 bases from J, with 15 bases between. This CDR3 contains 15 residues. Germline assignment: CDR1 SGHNT and CDR2 YYREEE (reference sequence). CDR3 sequence (DNA): TGTGCCAGCACCCAGTCCCCACAGATGAACACTGAAGCTTTCTTT. Its translation: CASTQSPQMNTEAFF.

This chain links TRBV6-1 with TRBJ2-4, with TRBD1 matching over 7 bases. Germline assignment: CDR1 MNHNS and CDR2 SASEGT. The CDR3 runs 16 residues. The V gene end was trimmed by 4 bases and the J gene end by 8 bases; junction bases not matched to a gene: 14. The CDR3 loop reads CASSGGTEANWDIQYF. The DNA of the CDR3 is TGTGCCAGCAGTGGAGGGACAGAGGCCAATTGGGACATTCAGTACTTC.

The genes are TRBV19 and TRBJ2-7; D perhaps matches TRBD1 (6 bases). V shed 5 bases and J shed 3 bases, with 11 bases lying between them. Germline CDR1 and CDR2: LNHDA and SQIVND (reference sequence). The CDR3 contains 13 residues. The CDR3 region is CASSPGQHYEQYF. As DNA, the CDR3 is TGTGCCAGTAGTCCGGGACAACACTACGAGCAGTACTTC.

The chain's CDR3 is CSASPRDNEQFF. CDR3 DNA: TGCAGTGCTAGTCCCAGAGACAATGAGCAGTTCTTC. This chain links TRBV20-1 with TRBJ2-1; D gene unclear. V was shortened by 3 bases and J by 5 bases, with 8 bases between the two germline ends. Per germline, CDR1 DFQATT and CDR2 SNEGSKA (reference sequence). The CDR3 loop spans 12 amino acids.

The V gene is TRBV9, the J gene TRBJ1-2; 8 nucleotides match TRBD1. Germline V CDR1 and CDR2: SGDLS, YYNGEE. This CDR3 is 14 amino acids long. V dropped 2 bases and J dropped 6; count of bases not matched to a gene: 6. In DNA, the CDR3 is TGTGCCAGCAGCGTTAGTCAGGGGGCGGATGGCTACACCTTC. Residues: CASSVSQGADGYTF.

The genes are TRBV4-1 and TRBJ2-3; the match to TRBD2 covers 7 bases. The length of the CDR3 is 17 residues. J gave up 5 bases and V 1 base, and 12 bases lay outside the gene matches. Germline CDR1 and CDR2: MGHRA and YSYEKL. CDR3 amino acids: CASSQVPPGEGGDTQYF. CDR3 sequence (DNA): TGCGCCAGCAGCCAAGTCCCACCGGGGGAGGGCGGAGATACGCAGTATTTT.

This chain links TRBV9 with TRBJ2-7, with 8 bases identical to TRBD1. The length of the CDR3 is 15 residues. Per the germline V gene, CDR1 is SGDLS and CDR2 is YYNGEE. After removal of 0 bases from V and 6 bases from J, the junction contained 8 bases not matched to a gene. As DNA, the CDR3 is TGTGCCAGCAGCGTAGGCCCCCAGGGGGCGACCGAGCAGTACTTC. It yields the protein CASSVGPQGATEQYF.

This clone appeared once. The CDR3 reads CASTPSVIPGELFF. CDR3 DNA sequence: TGTGCCAGCACCCCCTCAGTCATCCCCGGGGAGCTGTTTTTT. The chain is built from TRBV7-9 and TRBJ2-2; no clear D gene. Trimming pared 7 bases from V and 6 bases from J, leaving 15 bases between. CDR3 size: 14 residues. CDR1 and CDR2 (germline): SEHNR, FQNEAQ (reference sequence).

This clone was recorded a few times. This chain joins TRBV5-1 and TRBJ1-2; 7 bases match TRBD1. CDR1 and CDR2 from the germline V gene are SGHRS and YFSETQ. There are 14 residues in the CDR3. V shed 3 bases and J 0 bases; nucleotides not matched to a gene: 2. The CDR3 DNA is TGCGCCAGCAGCTCCGGGACAGCTAACTATGGCTACACCTTC. It encodes CASSSGTANYGYTF.

This chain joins TRBV6-5 and TRBJ1-6; D gene uncertain. The CDR3 spans 14 residues. Germline V gene data show CDR1 as MNHEY and CDR2 as SVGAGI. Deletions cut 8 bases from V and 7 bases from J, with 15 bases between. The CDR3 DNA follows: TGTGCCAGCTTAGAATGGGTCGGCAATTCACCCCTCCACTTT. Encoded protein: CASLEWVGNSPLHF.

The chain is built from TRBV27 and TRBJ2-2, with D tentatively TRBD1 (5 bases). The CDR3 runs to 20 residues. Germline CDR1 MNHEY, CDR2 SMNVEV (reference sequence). Between the trimmed V and J ends, which lost 1 base and 3 bases, there was a span of 24 bases. The CDR3 loop is CASSLFPRQRQGIDTGELFF. The CDR3 nucleotides read TGTGCCAGCAGTTTATTCCCTCGTCAAAGGCAGGGAATTGACACCGGGGAGCTGTTTTTT.

The J gene is TRBJ2-1, the V gene TRBV10-3; 7 bases fit TRBD2. CDR3 length: 14 amino acids. Trimming at V came to 6 bases and at J to 5 bases, leaving 7 bases not matched to a gene. From germline, CDR1 is ENHRY and CDR2 SYGVKD. In DNA form, the CDR3 reads TGTGCCATCAGCTTTGGGGCGGGGGACAATGAGCAGTTCTTC. It specifies CAISFGAGDNEQFF.

The chain uses TRBV12-3 or TRBV12-4 and TRBJ1-5, with D perhaps matching TRBD1 (6 bases). The CDR3 runs to 12 residues. Deletions cut 6 bases from V and 4 bases from J, with 7 bases between. The CDR3 sequence is CASSQGNQPQHF. The CDR3 coding sequence is TGTGCCAGCAGCCAGGGGAATCAGCCCCAGCATTTT.

This chain uses TRBV27 with TRBJ1-2; D may be TRBD1 (5 bases). Germline-derived CDR1 and CDR2 are MNHEY and SMNVEV (reference sequence). Trimming left V 6 bases short and J 3 bases short, with 20 bases between. The CDR3 loop spans 16 amino acids. Written as DNA, the CDR3 is TGTGCCAGCAGGGGGGAAACCGAGGGACCTTACTATGGCTACACCTTC. Translated: CASRGETEGPYYGYTF.

The gene calls are TRBV5-1 and TRBJ1-1, with 7 nucleotides matching TRBD1. This CDR3 spans 14 amino acids. V was pared by 1 base and J by 3 bases, with 3 bases of the junction left unmatched. Per the germline V gene, CDR1 is SGHRS and CDR2 is YFSETQ. CDR3 coding DNA: TGCGCCAGCAGCTTGTTGGGACAGCACACTGAAGCTTTCTTT. As protein: CASSLLGQHTEAFF.

The chain combines TRBV29-1 with TRBJ1-2; no reliable D call. This CDR3 has 13 amino acids. Looked up from germline, CDR1 is SQVTM and CDR2 is ANQGSEA. The V and J ends lost 4 bases and 2 bases respectively, with 11 bases between them. CDR3 nucleotide sequence: TGCAGCGTTGCCCCCCTGAGGAACTATGGCTACACCTTC. Translated, it gives CSVAPLRNYGYTF.

V gene TRBV7-6 combines with J gene TRBJ1-1; D gene ambiguous. V dropped 2 bases and J dropped 5 bases, with 12 bases sitting between them. Germline assignment: CDR1 SGHVS and CDR2 FNYEAQ. The CDR3 covers 14 residues. CDR3 sequence reads: CASSLLGLGTEAFF. DNA for the CDR3: TGTGCCAGCAGCTTATTAGGGCTCGGTACTGAAGCTTTCTTT.

This chain joins TRBV27 and TRBJ2-1; D ambiguous. CDR3 length equals 14 residues. Germline-derived CDR1 and CDR2 are MNHEY and SMNVEV (reference sequence). V was trimmed by 2 bases and J by 6 bases, leaving 11 bases between them. The CDR3 loop reads CASSLRAPGNEQFF. CDR3 nucleotide sequence: TGTGCCAGCAGTTTACGGGCACCCGGCAATGAGCAGTTCTTC.

In the case of this clone: One junction end does not reproduce the germline sequence, and a read error may be involved. The chain employs TRBV27 and TRBJ1-4, with D tentatively TRBD1 (5 bases). The CDR3 sequence is 12 residues long. The V gene's germline CDR1 is MNHEY and CDR2 SMNVEV (reference sequence). The CDR3 is CASSDIGDSWVF. The DNA of the CDR3 is TGTGCCAGCAGCGACATAGGGGACTCCTGGGTTTTT.

The count of this clone is one. The V gene is TRBV6-1, the J gene TRBJ2-5, with D possibly TRBD2 on 7 matching bases. V lost 3 bases and J lost 5, with 13 bases in between. The CDR3 loop spans 14 amino acids. Per the germline V gene, CDR1 is MNHNS and CDR2 is SASEGT. The CDR3 sequence is CASSERGRGETQYF. CDR3 bases: TGTGCCAGCAGTGAGCGGGGGAGGGGGGAGACCCAGTACTTC.

The rearrangement uses TRBV29-1 and TRBJ1-4; no clear D. Trimming stripped 5 bases from V and 8 bases from J, with 12 bases between. The length of the CDR3 is 12 residues. CDR1 is SQVTM, CDR2 ANQGSEA, per germline. The CDR3 loop is CSVKRVGEKLFF. The CDR3 nucleotides are TGCAGCGTTAAAAGGGTCGGGGAAAAACTGTTTTTT.

The chain has TRBV3-1 (or the pseudogene TRBV3-2) and TRBJ1-1; D is unclear. CDR1 and CDR2 from the germline V gene are LGHDT and YNNKEL (reference sequence). The CDR3 is made up of 13 amino acids. The V gene lost 4 bases and the J gene lost 0 bases, with 6 bases spanning the gap. Here the CDR3 reads CASSLRVNTEAFF. DNA for the CDR3: TGTGCCAGCAGCCTCAGAGTGAACACTGAAGCTTTCTTT.

The chain combines TRBV11-2 with TRBJ1-4; TRBD1 is a possible D gene (5 bases). Germline CDR1 SGHAT, CDR2 FQNNGV. This CDR3 region has 17 residues. V dropped 1 base and J dropped 7 bases, with 19 bases sitting between them. In DNA form, the CDR3 reads TGTGCCAGCAGCTTAGGGCATCGGGGCACGGGGACTGAAAAACTGTTTTTT. This codes for CASSLGHRGTGTEKLFF.

The rearrangement joins TRBV6-2 or TRBV6-3 to TRBJ1-1; D is perhaps TRBD1 (5 bases). V dropped 6 bases and J dropped 7 bases, with 9 bases sitting between them. This CDR3 spans 11 amino acids. Per germline, CDR1 MNHEY and CDR2 SVGEGT. CDR3 residues: CASSDSYEAFF. Here the CDR3 DNA reads TGTGCCAGCAGCGACAGCTATGAAGCTTTCTTT.

Written as DNA, the CDR3 is TGTGCCAGCACCGTGAACACTGAAGCTTTCTTT. The encoded protein is CASTVNTEAFF. This rearrangement joins TRBV2 to TRBJ1-1; D is undetermined. V was pared by 7 bases and J by 0 bases, with 3 bases between. CDR1 and CDR2 (germline): SNHLY, FYNNEI. This CDR3 spans 11 amino acids.

The chain combines TRBV2 with TRBJ1-5; no clear D gene. Trimming left V 1 base short and J 7 bases short, with 8 bases between. CDR1 and CDR2 (germline): SNHLY, FYNNEI. The CDR3 covers 13 residues. CDR3 amino acids: CASSEDLGQPQHF. The DNA of the CDR3 is TGTGCCAGCAGTGAAGATTTAGGCCAGCCCCAGCATTTT.

V usage is TRBV7-5 and J usage is TRBJ1-5; the table's D call TRBD1 went unverified against the DNA. TRBV7-5 is marked as a pseudogene. CDR3 length: 16 residues. The CDR3 nucleotides read TGTGCCAGAAGCTTAGCGCGGACAATTAGCAATCAGCCCCAGCATTTT. The encoded protein is CARSLARTISNQPQHF.

The chain combines TRBV18 with TRBJ2-3, with 8 bases lining up with TRBD2. This CDR3 is 17 amino acids long. J gave up 4 bases and V 2 bases, and 11 bases lay outside the gene matches. CDR1 is KGHSH and CDR2 is LQKENI in the germline V gene. CDR3 residues: CASSPRMAGGLADTQYF. CDR3 sequence (DNA): TGTGCCAGCTCACCAAGGATGGCGGGGGGCCTCGCAGATACGCAGTATTTT.

This clone showed up just once. The chain recombines TRBV12-5 with TRBJ2-1, with no clear D. V lost 3 bases and J lost 5, with 20 bases in between. Germline assignment: CDR1 LGHNT and CDR2 FRNRAP. This CDR3 has 17 amino acids. The CDR3 here is CASGFNLSPPRHNEQFF. CDR3 coding DNA: TGTGCTAGTGGTTTCAACTTAAGCCCGCCTCGGCACAATGAGCAGTTCTTC. The full variable domain, rest sourced from reference TRBV12-5 and TRBJ2-1, is DARVTQTPRHKVTEMGQEVTMRCQPILGHNTVFWYRQTMMQGLELLAYFRNRAPLDDSGMPKDRFSAEMPDATLATLKIQPSEPRDSAVYFCASGFNLSPPRHNEQFFGPGTRLTVL.

This chain connects TRBV10-3 to TRBJ1-1; D unclear. Germline values: CDR1 ENHRY, CDR2 SYGVKD. Trimming removed 2 bases from V and 6 bases from J, with 16 bases in between. This CDR3 is 15 amino acids long. CDR3 protein: CAISEPDEGWAEAFF. The DNA for the CDR3 is TGTGCCATCAGTGAGCCTGATGAGGGTTGGGCTGAAGCTTTCTTT.